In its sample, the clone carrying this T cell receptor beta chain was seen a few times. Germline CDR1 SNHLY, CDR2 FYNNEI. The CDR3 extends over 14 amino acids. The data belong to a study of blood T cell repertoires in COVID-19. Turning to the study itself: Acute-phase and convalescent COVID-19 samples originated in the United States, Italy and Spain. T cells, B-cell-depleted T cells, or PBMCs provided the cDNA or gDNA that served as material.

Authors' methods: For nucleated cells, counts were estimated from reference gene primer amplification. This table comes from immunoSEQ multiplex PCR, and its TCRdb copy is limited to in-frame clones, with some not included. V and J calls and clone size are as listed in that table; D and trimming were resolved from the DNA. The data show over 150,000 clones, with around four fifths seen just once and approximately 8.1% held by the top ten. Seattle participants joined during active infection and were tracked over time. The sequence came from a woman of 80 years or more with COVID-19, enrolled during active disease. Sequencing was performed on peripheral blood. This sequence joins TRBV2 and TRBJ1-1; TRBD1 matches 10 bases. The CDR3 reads CVHTTGTGDTEAFF. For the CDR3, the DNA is TGTGTCCACACAACCGGGACAGGGGACACTGAAGCTTTCTTT.